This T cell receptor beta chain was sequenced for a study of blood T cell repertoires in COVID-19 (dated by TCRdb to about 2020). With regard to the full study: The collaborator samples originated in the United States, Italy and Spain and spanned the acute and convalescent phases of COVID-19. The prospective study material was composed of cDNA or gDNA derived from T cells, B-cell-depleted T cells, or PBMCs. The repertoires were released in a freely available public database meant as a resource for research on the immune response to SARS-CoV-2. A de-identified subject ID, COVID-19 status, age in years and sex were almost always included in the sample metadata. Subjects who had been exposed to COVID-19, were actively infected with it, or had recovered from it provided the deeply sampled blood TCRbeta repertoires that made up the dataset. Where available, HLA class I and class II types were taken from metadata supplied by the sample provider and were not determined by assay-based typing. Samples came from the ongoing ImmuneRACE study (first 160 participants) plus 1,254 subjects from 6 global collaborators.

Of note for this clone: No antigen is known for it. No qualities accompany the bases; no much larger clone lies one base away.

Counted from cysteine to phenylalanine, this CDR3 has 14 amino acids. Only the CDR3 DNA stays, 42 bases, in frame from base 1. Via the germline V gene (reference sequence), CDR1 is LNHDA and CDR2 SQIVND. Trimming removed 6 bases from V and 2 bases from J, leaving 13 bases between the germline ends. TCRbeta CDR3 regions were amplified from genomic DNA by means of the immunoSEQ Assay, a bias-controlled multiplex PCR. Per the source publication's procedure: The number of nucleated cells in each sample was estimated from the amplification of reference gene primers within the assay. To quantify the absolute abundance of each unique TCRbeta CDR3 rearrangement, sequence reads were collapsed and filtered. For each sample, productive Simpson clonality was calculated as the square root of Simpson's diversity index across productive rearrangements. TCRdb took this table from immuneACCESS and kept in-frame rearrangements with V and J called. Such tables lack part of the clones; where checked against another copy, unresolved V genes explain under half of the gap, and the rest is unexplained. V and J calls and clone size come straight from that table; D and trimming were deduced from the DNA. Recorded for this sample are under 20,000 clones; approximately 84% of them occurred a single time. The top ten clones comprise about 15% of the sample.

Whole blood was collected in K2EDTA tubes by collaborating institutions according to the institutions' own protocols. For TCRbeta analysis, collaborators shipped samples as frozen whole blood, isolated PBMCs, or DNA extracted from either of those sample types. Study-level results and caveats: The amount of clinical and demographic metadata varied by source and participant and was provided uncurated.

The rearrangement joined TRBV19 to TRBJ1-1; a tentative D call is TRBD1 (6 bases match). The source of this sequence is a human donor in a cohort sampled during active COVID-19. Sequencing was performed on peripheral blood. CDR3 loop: CASRTGQINTEAFF. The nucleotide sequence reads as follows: TGTGCCAGTAGAACCGGACAGATTAACACTGAAGCTTTCTTT.